Presented here are 17 T cell receptor beta chains from one specimen sequenced in a study of a mutant IDH1 vaccine in newly diagnosed glioma. This sample's time point: week 11, during vaccination. Doses consisted of 300 ug of mutant IDH1 20-mer peptide each, paired with topical imiquimod. Clones were read by immunoSEQ multiplex PCR, and TCRdb kept only the in-frame ones, dropping some. The sample lists over 60,000 clones, approximately 91% occurring once. Antigens for these TCRs are unknown. The source material was PBMCs, sampled from a glioma patient whose treatment included an IDH1 peptide vaccine. These receptors all come from a man in his forties or fifties with glioma.

The J gene is TRBJ2-6, the V gene TRBV6-1; unclear D gene. Germline loops: CDR1 MNHNS, CDR2 SASEGT. With 8 bases removed from V and 0 bases from J, the gap between germline ends came to 5 bases. This CDR3 has 13 amino acids. CDR3 coding DNA: TGTGCCAGCTTCAACTCTGGGGCCAACGTCCTGACTTTC. Its translation: CASFNSGANVLTF.

The genes are TRBV27 and TRBJ2-4; D unresolved. Deletions cut 0 bases from V and 0 bases from J, with 9 bases between. CDR1 and CDR2 (germline): MNHEY, SMNVEV (reference sequence). This CDR3 comprises 16 residues. The CDR3 nucleotides read TGTGCCAGCAGTTTATCGGTCCCTCTAGCCAAAAACATTCAGTACTTC. Protein product: CASSLSVPLAKNIQYF.

The V and J genes are TRBV7-2 and TRBJ2-1; D possibly corresponds to TRBD2 (5 bases). CDR1 is SGHTA and CDR2 is FQGNSA in the germline V gene. This CDR3 spans 15 amino acids. Trimming removed 2 bases at V and 2 bases at J, with 10 bases between. CDR3 DNA: TGTGCCAGCAGCTTATGGGAGTACGCCTACAATGAGCAGTTCTTC. This translates into CASSLWEYAYNEQFF.

This chain links TRBV6-5 with TRBJ1-1, with a tentative D call TRBD1 (5 bases). V was trimmed by 6 bases and J by 4 bases, leaving 9 bases between them. The CDR3 contains 12 residues. CDR1 is MNHEY and CDR2 is SVGAGI in the germline V gene. Here the CDR3 DNA reads TGTGCCAGCAGCGGGGGAGGCACTGAAGCTTTCTTT. Translating it yields CASSGGGTEAFF.

This clone has only one observation. This chain connects TRBV19 to TRBJ1-4, with D unclear. V lost 4 bases and J lost 0, with 12 bases in between. The CDR3 covers 16 residues. The germline V gene has CDR1 LNHDA and CDR2 SQIVND (reference sequence). The CDR3 reads CASSNPGSATNEKLFF. CDR3 nucleotide sequence: TGTGCCAGTAGTAACCCCGGGTCCGCAACTAATGAAAAACTGTTTTTT.

The chain uses TRBV7-9 and TRBJ1-2, with no clear D. CDR1 is SEHNR, CDR2 FQNEAQ, per germline (reference sequence). V was trimmed by 0 bases and J by 2 bases, leaving 4 bases between them. This CDR3 has 13 residues. The CDR3 protein is CASSLAQNYGYTF. The CDR3 DNA is TGTGCCAGCAGCTTAGCACAGAACTATGGCTACACCTTC. Using reference TRBV7-9 and TRBJ1-2 for the parts outside the CDR3, the full variable domain is DTGVSQNPRHKITKRGQNVTFRCDPISEHNRLYWYRQTLGQGPEFLTYFQNEAQLEKSRLLSDRFSAERPKGSFSTLEIQRTEQGDSAMYLCASSLAQNYGYTFGSGTRLTVV.

J is TRBJ2-3 and V is TRBV9; D not certain. CDR1 SGDLS and CDR2 YYNGEE come from the germline V gene. This CDR3 is built from 17 residues. V was trimmed by 4 bases and J by 2 bases, leaving 20 bases between them. The CDR3 region is CASSSRQGASLTDTQYF. CDR3 DNA: TGTGCCAGCAGCTCCCGCCAAGGCGCGAGCCTCACAGATACGCAGTATTTT.

The chain is built from TRBV13 and TRBJ2-1; 16 positions match TRBD2. The CDR3 is 16 residues long. Germline V gives CDR1 PRHDT, CDR2 FYEKMQ (reference sequence). Losses at the gene ends were 1 base for V and 8 bases for J; bases not matched to a gene: 2. The CDR3 DNA reads as TGTGCCAGCAGCTTAGAGGGACTAGCGGGGGGGCATGAGCAGTTCTTC. Its protein is CASSLEGLAGGHEQFF.

The chain has TRBV10-1 and TRBJ1-2; a possible D gene is TRBD1 (5 bases). The CDR3 has 12 amino acids. Trimming removed 6 bases at V and 7 bases at J, with 12 bases between. Looked up from germline, CDR1 is WNHNN and CDR2 is SYGVQD (reference sequence). As DNA, the CDR3 is TGCGCCAGCAGCGGGACTCTCGGTGGCTACACCTTC. This gives the protein CASSGTLGGYTF.

This clone is classed as medium-sized. The chain is built from TRBV10-3 and TRBJ1-5; no definite D call. This CDR3 region has 15 residues. The V and J ends lost 2 bases and 3 bases respectively, with 11 bases between them. CDR1 and CDR2 (germline): ENHRY, SYGVKD. Written as DNA, the CDR3 is TGTGCCATCAGTGAGGTATGGGCGGACAATCAGCCCCAGCATTTT. It translates to CAISEVWADNQPQHF.

The chain is built from TRBV4-3 and TRBJ2-2, with D possibly matching TRBD1 (7 bases). V lost 4 bases to trimming and J lost 5 bases, with 17 bases between them. Looked up from germline, CDR1 is LGHNA and CDR2 is YSLEER. This CDR3 spans 16 amino acids. The CDR3 is CASSPGGGLRTGELFF. CDR3 DNA: TGCGCCAGCAGCCCAGGAGGGGGCCTACGGACCGGGGAGCTGTTTTTT.

The chain combines TRBV5-1 with TRBJ1-3, with D unresolved. Germline loops: CDR1 SGHRS, CDR2 YFSETQ. The CDR3 totals 14 residues. V was cut by 0 bases and J by 0 bases, with 4 bases left in between. The CDR3 DNA is TGCGCCAGCAGCTTGGGCGGCTCTGGAAACACCATATATTTT. Protein sequence: CASSLGGSGNTIYF.

V is TRBV18 and J is TRBJ2-3; TRBD1 matches 9 bases. With 3 bases clipped from V and 3 bases from J, the junction kept 7 bases outside the gene matches. CDR3 size: 16 residues. In germline, CDR1 is KGHSH, CDR2 LQKENI. CDR3 in DNA: TGTGCCAGCTCACCCCCGACAGGGGGTGTGACAGATACGCAGTATTTT. Amino acids: CASSPPTGGVTDTQYF.

This clone is a singleton in its sample. The V and J genes are TRBV28 and TRBJ1-1; 8 bases are a match to TRBD1. Per the germline V gene, CDR1 is MDHEN and CDR2 is SYDVKM. The CDR3 is 15 residues long. V shed 5 bases and J 3 bases; nucleotides not matched to a gene: 8. The CDR3 region has the DNA TGTGCCAGCAGTCCCTGGACAGGGCTGGACACTGAAGCTTTCTTT. It specifies CASSPWTGLDTEAFF.

The chain recombines TRBV21-1 with TRBJ1-2; TRBD1, as called in the table, went unchecked against the DNA. TRBV21-1 is tagged as a pseudogene. CDR3 size: 16 residues. The CDR3 reads CASSKAKDTLNYGYTF. The CDR3 bases are TGTGCCAGCAGCAAAGCTAAGGACACCCTTAACTATGGCTACACCTTC.

This chain links TRBV28 with TRBJ2-2, with 7 bases identical to TRBD1. The CDR3 totals 13 residues. With 6 bases clipped from V and 6 bases from J, the junction kept 4 bases outside the gene matches. The germline V gene encodes CDR1 MDHEN and CDR2 SYDVKM. In nucleotides, the CDR3 is TGTGCCAGCAGCCGACAGGGATCCGGGGAGCTGTTTTTT. Amino acids: CASSRQGSGELFF.

J is TRBJ1-1 and V is TRBV5-1; D is uncertain. The CDR3 sequence is 16 residues long. Trimming took 9 bases from V and 3 from J, leaving 24 bases between them. Per germline, CDR1 SGHRS and CDR2 YFSETQ. The CDR3 nucleotides read TGCGCCACCTCTTTAAGTGCGGGGAGGATAGACACTGAAGCTTTCTTT. This gives the protein CATSLSAGRIDTEAFF.